The 23 T cell receptor beta chains reported below all come from one sample, sequenced in a study of OX40 agonist ivuxolimab in advanced cancers. Data came from immunoSEQ multiplex PCR; TCRdb stores just in-frame clones and leaves some out. This repertoire shows some 94,000 clones, roughly 95% found once; its top ten account for around 2%. The sequencing here drew on CD4+ or CD8+ T cells sorted from blood, taken in a trial of the OX40 agonist ivuxolimab. The receptors here all came from an adult with an advanced solid tumor such as melanoma, head and neck, liver or kidney cancer.

The chain employs TRBV19 and TRBJ1-1, with D tentatively TRBD1 (5 bases). There are 17 residues in the CDR3. Germline CDR1 is LNHDA and CDR2 is SQIVND (reference sequence). V dropped 3 bases and J dropped 0 bases, with 17 bases sitting between them. This chain's CDR3 is CASSMEGRIPMNTEAFF. CDR3 nucleotide sequence: TGTGCCAGTAGTATGGAGGGGAGGATCCCCATGAACACTGAAGCTTTCTTT.

The chain is built from TRBV7-9 and TRBJ1-1; D uncertain. V was trimmed by 4 bases and J by 1 base, leaving 7 bases between them. Germline V gives CDR1 SEHNR, CDR2 FQNEAQ (reference sequence). The CDR3 extends over 13 amino acids. The CDR3 DNA is TGTGCCAGCAGCTCCCTCAAGAACACTGAAGCTTTCTTT. Its translation is CASSSLKNTEAFF.

V and J are TRBV11-2 and TRBJ2-1; 9 nucleotides agree with TRBD1. The CDR3 runs 16 residues. J lost 8 bases, V lost 3 bases, and 11 bases had no gene match. Germline values: CDR1 SGHAT, CDR2 FQNNGV. Written as DNA, the CDR3 is TGTGCCAGCAGCTTGGGACAGGGCAAAAGGGGCGATGAGCAGTTCTTC. It encodes CASSLGQGKRGDEQFF.

The chain joins TRBV7-9 to TRBJ1-5; unclear D gene. Trimming shortened V by 1 base and J by 0 bases, and 10 bases separated the two germline ends. Germline values: CDR1 SEHNR, CDR2 FQNEAQ (reference sequence). This CDR3 region has 16 residues. DNA of the CDR3: TGTGCCAGCAGCTTAGGTGTAGGGTATAGCAATCAGCCCCAGCATTTT. It yields the protein CASSLGVGYSNQPQHF. The full variable domain, completed using reference TRBV7-9 and TRBJ1-5, is DTGVSQNPRHKITKRGQNVTFRCDPISEHNRLYWYRQTLGQGPEFLTYFQNEAQLEKSRLLSDRFSAERPKGSFSTLEIQRTEQGDSAMYLCASSLGVGYSNQPQHFGDGTRLSIL.

The CDR3 nucleotides read TGTGCCAGCAGCTTAGCAGGGGGACGGCAGCCCCAGCATTTT. Its translation: CASSLAGGRQPQHF. This chain links TRBV7-9 with TRBJ1-5, with a possible D match to TRBD1 (6 bases). In germline, CDR1 is SEHNR, CDR2 FQNEAQ (reference sequence). The V gene lost 0 bases and the J gene lost 7 bases, with 10 bases spanning the gap. The CDR3 length is 14 residues.

The V and J genes are TRBV6-5 and TRBJ1-2, with TRBD1 matching 7 bases. This CDR3 has 15 residues. The junction had 7 bases not matched to a gene; V was cut back by 3 bases and J by 3 bases. Germline V gene data show CDR1 as MNHEY and CDR2 as SVGAGI. CDR3 nucleotides: TGTGCCAGCAGTTATCGACAGGGCGCCTACTATGGCTACACCTTC. It yields the protein CASSYRQGAYYGYTF.

On this clone itself: Sequence at one end of the junction differs from germline and may be a read error. V is TRBV9 and J is TRBJ1-3; D possibly corresponds to TRBD1 (5 bases). CDR1 and CDR2 (germline): SGDLS, YYNGEE. The CDR3 length is 14 residues. This CDR3 is CASSVAGAMDTTYF. The CDR3 region has the DNA TGTGCCAGCAGCGTAGCCGGAGCGATGGACACCACATATTTT.

By its share, this clone is medium-sized. This chain joins TRBV7-9 and TRBJ2-7; 9 bases agree with TRBD1. After removal of 1 base from V and 3 bases from J, the junction contained 10 bases not matched to a gene. This CDR3 has 17 residues. Germline V gene data show CDR1 as SEHNR and CDR2 as FQNEAQ (reference sequence). CDR3 in DNA: TGTGCCAGCAGCTTAGGGGACCCGGGGACAGGGAGCTACGAGCAGTACTTC. Its protein is CASSLGDPGTGSYEQYF.

This rearrangement joins TRBV28 to TRBJ1-5; 7 nucleotides line up with TRBD1. Germline V gene lookup returns CDR1 MDHEN and CDR2 SYDVKM. The CDR3 covers 14 residues. The V segment lost 7 bases and the J segment 4 bases; nucleotides outside the gene matches: 7. Written as DNA, the CDR3 is TGTGCCAGCACTTTGACAGGGTTAAATCAGCCCCAGCATTTT. Amino acids: CASTLTGLNQPQHF.

The CDR3 here is CASSVEGLAGELGETQYF. The CDR3 DNA is TGTGCCAGCAGCGTAGAAGGACTAGCGGGAGAATTGGGAGAGACCCAGTACTTC. This sequence joins TRBV9 and TRBJ2-5; 13 nucleotides line up with TRBD2. Germline values: CDR1 SGDLS, CDR2 YYNGEE. The CDR3 totals 18 residues. Germline trimming cut 0 bases from V and 4 bases from J; bases unmatched to any gene: 9.

V usage is TRBV4-3 and J usage is TRBJ2-4, with unresolved D. The CDR3 has 16 residues. The V gene lost 0 bases and the J gene lost 0 bases, with 9 bases spanning the gap. The V gene's germline CDR1 is LGHNA and CDR2 YSLEER. Here the CDR3 DNA reads TGCGCCAGCAGCCAAGACATACAATTAGCCAAAAACATTCAGTACTTC. Translated: CASSQDIQLAKNIQYF.

The gene calls are TRBV11-2 and TRBJ2-3; either TRBD1 or TRBD2 may fit D (5 bases each). Trimming pared 3 bases from V and 3 bases from J, leaving 16 bases between. The length of the CDR3 is 16 residues. Germline CDR1 is SGHAT and CDR2 is FQNNGV. CDR3 in amino acids: CASSFQLRGRTDTQYF. The CDR3 nucleotides read TGTGCCAGCAGCTTTCAGTTGAGGGGCCGGACAGATACGCAGTATTTT.

The V gene is TRBV19, the J gene TRBJ2-5; possibly TRBD1 or TRBD2 for D (5 bases each). Germline CDR1 is LNHDA and CDR2 is SQIVND (reference sequence). Trimming took 1 base from V and 2 from J, leaving 8 bases between them. The CDR3 is made up of 14 amino acids. CDR3 in DNA: TGTGCCAGTAGTATAGTTGGGGGACAAGAGACCCAGTACTTC. Its protein product is CASSIVGGQETQYF.

J is TRBJ2-5 and V is TRBV5-1; 12 bases fit TRBD2. V was pared by 4 bases and J by 1 base, with 5 bases of the junction left unmatched. The CDR3 is 16 amino acids. The germline V gene has CDR1 SGHRS and CDR2 YFSETQ. CDR3 coding DNA: TGCGCCAGCAGCCCAACTAGCGGGGGGACCCAAGAGACCCAGTACTTC. Amino acid sequence: CASSPTSGGTQETQYF.

J is TRBJ2-7 and V is TRBV27; D may be TRBD2 (6 bases). Trimming stripped 4 bases from V and 4 bases from J, with 14 bases between. Per germline, CDR1 MNHEY and CDR2 SMNVEV (reference sequence). The length of the CDR3 is 14 residues. In DNA, the CDR3 is TGTGCCAGCAGTTCGAGTCTAGCGAGATACGAGCAGTACTTC. This encodes CASSSSLARYEQYF.

This clone came up once. The rearrangement links TRBV28 to TRBJ1-3; D gene uncertain. The CDR3 has 13 amino acids. CDR1 is MDHEN, CDR2 SYDVKM, per germline. V shed 6 bases and J shed 4 bases, with 10 bases lying between them. The CDR3 here is CASRFDGGNTIYF. The CDR3 bases are TGTGCCAGCAGATTTGACGGCGGAAACACCATATATTTT.

This sequence joins TRBV15 and TRBJ2-7; 8 bases map to TRBD1. This CDR3 spans 16 amino acids. J lost 0 bases, V lost 0 bases, and 4 bases had no gene match. Germline CDR1 is LNHNV and CDR2 is YYDKDF (reference sequence). The CDR3 sequence: CATSRDRGQDSYEQYF. The CDR3 region has the DNA TGTGCCACCAGCAGAGATCGGGGACAGGACTCCTACGAGCAGTACTTC.

The chain links TRBV11-3 to TRBJ2-2; D gene uncertain. The CDR3 is made up of 14 amino acids. V shed 1 base and J shed 1 base, with 4 bases lying between them. Per the germline V gene, CDR1 is SGHNT and CDR2 is YENEEA. CDR3 residues: CASSLAMNTGELFF. As DNA, the CDR3 is TGTGCCAGCAGCTTAGCCATGAACACCGGGGAGCTGTTTTTT.

The chain combines TRBV2 with TRBJ2-3; perhaps TRBD1 as D (6 bases). Trimming pared 7 bases from V and 0 bases from J, leaving 14 bases between. Germline CDR1 SNHLY, CDR2 FYNNEI. The CDR3 length is 15 residues. Written as DNA, the CDR3 is TGTGCCAGCATGGGGACACTTTCTAGCACAGATACGCAGTATTTT. Translation gives CASMGTLSSTDTQYF.

The V and J genes are TRBV28 and TRBJ2-2; D uncertain. Germline V lookup: CDR1 MDHEN, CDR2 SYDVKM. This CDR3 comprises 15 residues. Trimming cost V 1 base and J 3 bases, with 9 bases left between them. CDR3 sequence: CASSLSGFDTGELFF. The CDR3, as DNA: TGTGCCAGCAGTTTATCTGGGTTCGACACCGGGGAGCTGTTTTTT.

The chain carries TRBV7-9 and TRBJ1-1; D is undetermined. This CDR3 is 13 amino acids long. Trimming cost V 4 bases and J 3 bases, with 9 bases left between them. Germline V gene data show CDR1 as SEHNR and CDR2 as FQNEAQ (reference sequence). CDR3 residues: CASSSPGDTEAFF. CDR3 sequence (DNA): TGTGCCAGCAGCTCCCCCGGGGACACTGAAGCTTTCTTT. Full variable domain (outside the CDR3, taken from reference TRBV7-9 and TRBJ1-1): DTGVSQNPRHKITKRGQNVTFRCDPISEHNRLYWYRQTLGQGPEFLTYFQNEAQLEKSRLLSDRFSAERPKGSFSTLEIQRTEQGDSAMYLCASSSPGDTEAFFGQGTRLTVV.

The chain employs TRBV7-9 and TRBJ2-7; TRBD1 matches 8 bases. Trimming removed 8 bases from V and 7 bases from J; junction bases left unmatched: 10. There are 13 residues in the CDR3. Germline CDR1 reads SEHNR; CDR2 reads FQNEAQ (reference sequence). CDR3 nucleotides: TGTGCCAGCGGGGGGACAGGTTATAGTGAGCAGTACTTC. Encoded protein: CASGGTGYSEQYF.

The chain uses TRBV9 and TRBJ2-7, with TRBD2 identical over 8 bases. This CDR3 has 16 residues. J lost 5 bases, V lost 0 bases, and 10 bases had no gene match. The germline CDR1 and CDR2 sequences are SGDLS and YYNGEE. CDR3 region: CASSVGRFSGEDEQYF. The CDR3 DNA is TGTGCCAGCAGCGTAGGTCGATTTAGCGGGGAGGACGAGCAGTACTTC.